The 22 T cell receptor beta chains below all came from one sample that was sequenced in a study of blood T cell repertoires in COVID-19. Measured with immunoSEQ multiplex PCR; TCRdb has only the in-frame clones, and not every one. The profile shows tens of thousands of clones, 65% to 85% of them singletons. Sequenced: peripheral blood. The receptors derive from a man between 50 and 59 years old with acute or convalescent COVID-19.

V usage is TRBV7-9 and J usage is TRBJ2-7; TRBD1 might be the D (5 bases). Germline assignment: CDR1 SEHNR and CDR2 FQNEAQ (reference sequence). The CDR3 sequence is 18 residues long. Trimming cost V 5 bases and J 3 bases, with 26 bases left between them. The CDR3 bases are TGTGCCAGCAGCCATAGTCTATTAAAAGGGGAAAGTGACTACGAGCAGTACTTC. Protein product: CASSHSLLKGESDYEQYF.

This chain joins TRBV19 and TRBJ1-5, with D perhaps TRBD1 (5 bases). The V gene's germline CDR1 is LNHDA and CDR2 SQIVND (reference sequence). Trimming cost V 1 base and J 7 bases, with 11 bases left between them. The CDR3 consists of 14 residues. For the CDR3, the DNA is TGTGCCAGTAGTATAGCCCAGGGCCGACAGCCCCAGCATTTT. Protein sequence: CASSIAQGRQPQHF.

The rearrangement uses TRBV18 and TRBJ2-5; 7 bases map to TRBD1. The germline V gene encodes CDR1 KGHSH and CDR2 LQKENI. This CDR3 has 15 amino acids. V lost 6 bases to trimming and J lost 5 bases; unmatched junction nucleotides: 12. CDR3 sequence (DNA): TGTGCCAGCTCCCGAGGACAGGTTCCTCATGAGACCCAGTACTTC. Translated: CASSRGQVPHETQYF.

CDR3 sequence (DNA): TGTGCCAGCAGTTACGGGTTTGCGGGGGTCCACGAGCAGTACTTC. Its protein product is CASSYGFAGVHEQYF. This chain links TRBV6-5 with TRBJ2-7, with 7 bases aligning to TRBD2. CDR3 length equals 15 residues. V gave up 2 bases and J gave up 5 bases; unmatched junction bases: 9. The germline CDR1 and CDR2 sequences are MNHEY and SVGAGI.

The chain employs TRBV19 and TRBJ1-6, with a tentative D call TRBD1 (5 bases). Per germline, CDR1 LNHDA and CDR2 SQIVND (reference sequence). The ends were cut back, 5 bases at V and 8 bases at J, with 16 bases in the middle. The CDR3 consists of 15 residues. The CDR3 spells CASSSTAGGDSPLHF. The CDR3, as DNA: TGTGCCAGTAGTTCGACAGCTGGAGGGGATTCACCCCTCCACTTT.

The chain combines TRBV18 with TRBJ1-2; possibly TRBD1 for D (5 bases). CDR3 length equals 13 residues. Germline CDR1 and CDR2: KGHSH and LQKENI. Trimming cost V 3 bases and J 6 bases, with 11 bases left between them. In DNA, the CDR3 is TGTGCCAGCTCACCCCAGGGCAGAGATGGCTACACCTTC. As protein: CASSPQGRDGYTF.

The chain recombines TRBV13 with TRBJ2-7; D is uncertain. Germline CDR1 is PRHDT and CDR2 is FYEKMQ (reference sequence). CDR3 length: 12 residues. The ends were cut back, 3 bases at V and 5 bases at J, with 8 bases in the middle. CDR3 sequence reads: CASSFRVHEQYF. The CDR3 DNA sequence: TGTGCCAGCAGCTTCCGGGTCCACGAGCAGTACTTC.

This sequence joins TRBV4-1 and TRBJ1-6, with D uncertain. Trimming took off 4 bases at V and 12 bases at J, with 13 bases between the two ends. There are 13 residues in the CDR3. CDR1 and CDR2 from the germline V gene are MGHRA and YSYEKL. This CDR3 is CASSPSDQRPLHF. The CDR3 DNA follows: TGCGCCAGCAGCCCATCCGACCAGCGACCCCTCCACTTT.

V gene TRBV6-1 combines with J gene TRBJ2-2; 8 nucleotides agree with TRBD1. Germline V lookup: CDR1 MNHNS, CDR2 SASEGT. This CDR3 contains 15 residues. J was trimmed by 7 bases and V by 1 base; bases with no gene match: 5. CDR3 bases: TGTGCCAGCAGTGAAGATCAGGGGGCGGTCGGGGAGCTGTTTTTT. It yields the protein CASSEDQGAVGELFF.

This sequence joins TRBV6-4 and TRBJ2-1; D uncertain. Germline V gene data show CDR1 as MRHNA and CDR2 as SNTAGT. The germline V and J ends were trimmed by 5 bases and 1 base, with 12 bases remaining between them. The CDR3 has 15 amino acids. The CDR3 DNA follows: TGTGCCAGCAGTCAGACACATTTTTCCTACAATGAGCAGTTCTTC. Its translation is CASSQTHFSYNEQFF.

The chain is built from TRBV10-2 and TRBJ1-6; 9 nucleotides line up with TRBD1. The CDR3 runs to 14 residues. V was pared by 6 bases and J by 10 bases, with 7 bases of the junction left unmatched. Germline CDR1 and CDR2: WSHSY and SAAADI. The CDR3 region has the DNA TGCGCCAGCAGGCACAGGGGGCATGGATCACCCCTCCACTTT. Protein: CASRHRGHGSPLHF.

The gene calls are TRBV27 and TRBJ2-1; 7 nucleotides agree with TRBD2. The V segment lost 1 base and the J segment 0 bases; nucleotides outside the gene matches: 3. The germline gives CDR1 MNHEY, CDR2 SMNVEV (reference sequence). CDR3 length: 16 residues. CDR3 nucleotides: TGTGCCAGCAGTTTATGGGAGGGAAGCTCCTACAATGAGCAGTTCTTC. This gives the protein CASSLWEGSSYNEQFF.

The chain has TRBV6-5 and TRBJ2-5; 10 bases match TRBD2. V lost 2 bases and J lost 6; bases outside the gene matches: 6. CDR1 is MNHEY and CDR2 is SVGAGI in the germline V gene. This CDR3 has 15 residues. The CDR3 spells CASSYIASGSQTQYF. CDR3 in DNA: TGTGCCAGCAGTTACATCGCTAGCGGGAGTCAGACCCAGTACTTC.

This chain's CDR3 is CASSIGSPDTQYF. In DNA form, the CDR3 reads TGTGCCAGTAGTATTGGTAGCCCAGATACGCAGTATTTT. V usage is TRBV19 and J usage is TRBJ2-3; D not resolved. The CDR3 has 13 residues. Germline values: CDR1 LNHDA, CDR2 SQIVND (reference sequence). The ends were cut back, 3 bases at V and 4 bases at J, with 8 bases in the middle.

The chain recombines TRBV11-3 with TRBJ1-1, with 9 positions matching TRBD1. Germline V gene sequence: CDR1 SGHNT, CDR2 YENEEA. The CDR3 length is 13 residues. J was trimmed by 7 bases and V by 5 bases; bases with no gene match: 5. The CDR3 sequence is CASSHGQGSEAFF. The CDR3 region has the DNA TGTGCCAGCAGCCACGGACAGGGGAGTGAAGCTTTCTTT. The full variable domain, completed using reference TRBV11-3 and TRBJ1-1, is EAGVVQSPRYKIIEKKQPVAFWCNPISGHNTLYWYLQNLGQGPELLIRYENEEAVDDSQLPKDRFSAERLKGVDSTLKIQPAELGDSAVYLCASSHGQGSEAFFGQGTRLTVV.

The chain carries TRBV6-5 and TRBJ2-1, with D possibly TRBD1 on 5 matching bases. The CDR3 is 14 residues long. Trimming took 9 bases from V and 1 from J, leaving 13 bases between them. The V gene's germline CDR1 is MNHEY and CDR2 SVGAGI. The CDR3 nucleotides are TGTGCCAGTGGGCAGGGCAGTTCCTACAATGAGCAGTTCTTC. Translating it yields CASGQGSSYNEQFF.

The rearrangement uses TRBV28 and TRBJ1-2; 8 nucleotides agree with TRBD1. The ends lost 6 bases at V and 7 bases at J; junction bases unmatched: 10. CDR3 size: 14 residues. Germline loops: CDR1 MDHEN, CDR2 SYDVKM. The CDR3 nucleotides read TGTGCCAGCAGCGTTCAGGGGGCGGCCGGTGGCTACACCTTC. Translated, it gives CASSVQGAAGGYTF.

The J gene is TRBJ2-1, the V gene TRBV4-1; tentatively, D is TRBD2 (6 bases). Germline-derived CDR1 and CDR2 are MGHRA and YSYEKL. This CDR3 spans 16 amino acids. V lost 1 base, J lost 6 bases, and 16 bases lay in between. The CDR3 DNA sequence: TGCGCCAGCAGCCAAGTAGGTGCGGGACCCATCAATGAGCAGTTCTTC. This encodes CASSQVGAGPINEQFF.

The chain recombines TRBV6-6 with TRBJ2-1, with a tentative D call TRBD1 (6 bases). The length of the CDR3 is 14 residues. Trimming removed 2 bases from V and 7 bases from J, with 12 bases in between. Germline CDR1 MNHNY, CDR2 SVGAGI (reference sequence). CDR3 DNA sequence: TGTGCCAGCAGTTACGGTGGGACACCAAATGAGCAGTTCTTC. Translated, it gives CASSYGGTPNEQFF.

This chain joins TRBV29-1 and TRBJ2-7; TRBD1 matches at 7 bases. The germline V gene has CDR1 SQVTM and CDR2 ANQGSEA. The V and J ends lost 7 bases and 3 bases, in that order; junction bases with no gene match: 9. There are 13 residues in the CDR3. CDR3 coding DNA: TGCAGCGCTGCCTGGGACAGTTTCTACGAGCAGTACTTC. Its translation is CSAAWDSFYEQYF.

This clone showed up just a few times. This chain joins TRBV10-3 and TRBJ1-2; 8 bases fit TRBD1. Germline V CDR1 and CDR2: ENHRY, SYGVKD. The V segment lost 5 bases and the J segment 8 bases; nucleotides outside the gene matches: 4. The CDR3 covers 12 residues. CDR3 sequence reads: CAISNDRGGYTF. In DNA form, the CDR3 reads TGTGCCATCAGTAACGACAGGGGCGGCTACACCTTC.

The CDR3 sequence is CASSLVGVGANVLTF. As DNA, the CDR3 is TGCGCCAGCAGCTTGGTAGGGGTCGGGGCCAACGTCCTGACTTTC. This chain uses TRBV5-1 with TRBJ2-6; D might be TRBD1 (5 bases). CDR1 is SGHRS and CDR2 is YFSETQ in the germline V gene. The CDR3 totals 15 residues. V was shortened by 0 bases and J by 4 bases, with 8 bases between the two germline ends.